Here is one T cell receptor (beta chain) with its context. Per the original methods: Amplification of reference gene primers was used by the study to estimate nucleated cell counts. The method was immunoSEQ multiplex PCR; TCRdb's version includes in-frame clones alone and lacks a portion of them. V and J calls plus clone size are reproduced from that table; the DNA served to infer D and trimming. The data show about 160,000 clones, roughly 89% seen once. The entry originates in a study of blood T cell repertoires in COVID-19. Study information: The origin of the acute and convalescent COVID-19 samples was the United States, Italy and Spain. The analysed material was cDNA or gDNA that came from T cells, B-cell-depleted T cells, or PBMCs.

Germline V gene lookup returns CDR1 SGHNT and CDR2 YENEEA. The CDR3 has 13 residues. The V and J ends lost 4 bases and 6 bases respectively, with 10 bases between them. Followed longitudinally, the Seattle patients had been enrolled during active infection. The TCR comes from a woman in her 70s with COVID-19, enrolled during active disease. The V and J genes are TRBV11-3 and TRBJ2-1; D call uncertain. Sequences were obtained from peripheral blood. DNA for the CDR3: TGTGCCAGCAGCTCAAAGACAAGCAATGAGCAGTTCTTC. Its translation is CASSSKTSNEQFF. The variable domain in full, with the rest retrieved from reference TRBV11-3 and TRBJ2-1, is EAGVVQSPRYKIIEKKQPVAFWCNPISGHNTLYWYLQNLGQGPELLIRYENEEAVDDSQLPKDRFSAERLKGVDSTLKIQPAELGDSAVYLCASSSKTSNEQFFGPGTRLTVL.